Shown below are 15 T cell receptor beta chains from a single sample sequenced in a study of shared clonotypes between healthy human individuals. Assay used: immunoSEQ multiplex PCR; TCRdb lists only in-frame clones, some missing. The sample has millions of clones; 85% to 95% are singletons. Sequencing was performed on naive CD4+ T cells sorted from blood. Subset denoted: CD45RA+ positively selected. The receptors stem from a man between 18 and 35 years old in good health.

V usage is TRBV10-3 and J usage is TRBJ2-3; TRBD2 matches 11 bases. This CDR3 comprises 16 residues. After removal of 5 bases from V and 6 bases from J, the junction contained 10 bases not matched to a gene. The germline gives CDR1 ENHRY, CDR2 SYGVKD. The CDR3 DNA reads TGTGCCATCAGTATCACTAGCGGGAGTAAAGTTGATACGCAGTATTTT. Its protein product is CAISITSGSKVDTQYF.

The chain couples TRBV5-4 to TRBJ1-1; D is unclear. CDR1 is SGHNT, CDR2 YYREEE, per germline (reference sequence). The CDR3 consists of 12 residues. With 3 bases removed from V and 2 bases from J, the gap between germline ends came to 5 bases. The CDR3 DNA reads as TGTGCCAGCAGCTGGGCCAACACTGAAGCTTTCTTT. This encodes CASSWANTEAFF.

This sequence joins TRBV5-1 and TRBJ2-3; D gene unclear. The germline V gene has CDR1 SGHRS and CDR2 YFSETQ. V lost 0 bases and J 5 bases, leaving 10 bases between the germline ends. The CDR3 covers 14 residues. The CDR3, as DNA: TGCGCCAGCAGCTTGGGTGGGTTTGAAGATACGCAGTATTTT. It is translated as CASSLGGFEDTQYF. The full variable domain, its missing parts supplied by reference TRBV5-1 and TRBJ2-3, is KAGVTQTPRYLIKTRGQQVTLSCSPISGHRSVSWYQQTPGQGLQFLFEYFSETQRNKGNFPGRFSGRQFSNSRSEMNVSTLELGDSALYLCASSLGGFEDTQYFGPGTRLTVL.

This clone has a single count. CDR3 coding DNA: TGTGCCAGCAGCGGCCGAAGAAACACTGAAGCTTTCTTT. It encodes CASSGRRNTEAFF. The chain combines TRBV5-4 with TRBJ1-1; no reliable D call. The CDR3 has 13 residues. In germline, CDR1 is SGHNT, CDR2 YYREEE (reference sequence). V was cut by 4 bases and J by 2 bases, with 9 bases left in between.

The V call is TRBV5-1, the J call TRBJ1-2; tentatively, D is TRBD1 (5 bases). V was shortened by 4 bases and J by 6 bases, with 13 bases between the two germline ends. This CDR3 has 13 amino acids. Germline values: CDR1 SGHRS, CDR2 YFSETQ. DNA for the CDR3: TGCGCCAGCAGCGAGCAGGGAAGCAATGGCTACACCTTC. The encoded protein is CASSEQGSNGYTF.

The chain couples TRBV27 to TRBJ2-3, with D hard to call. V shed 4 bases and J shed 6 bases, with 17 bases lying between them. Germline loops: CDR1 MNHEY, CDR2 SMNVEV (reference sequence). The CDR3 spans 15 residues. In DNA form, the CDR3 reads TGTGCCAGCAGTTCCCTTGGGTATACTCAGGATACGCAGTATTTT. This codes for CASSSLGYTQDTQYF.

This rearrangement joins TRBV6-5 to TRBJ1-2; 9 nucleotides match TRBD1. Losses at the gene ends were 1 base for V and 8 bases for J; bases not matched to a gene: 2. The CDR3 spans 13 residues. CDR1 is MNHEY and CDR2 is SVGAGI in the germline V gene. In DNA form, the CDR3 reads TGTGCCAGCAGTTACTTCGACAGGGGGGGCTACACCTTC. Translation gives CASSYFDRGGYTF.

V usage is TRBV5-6 and J usage is TRBJ1-1; weak D call: TRBD1 (6 bases). The V end was cut by 4 bases, the J end by 5 bases, with 15 bases between. There are 14 residues in the CDR3. Germline V gives CDR1 SGHDT, CDR2 YYEEEE. In DNA, the CDR3 is TGTGCCAGCAGCCATCTCAATCAGGGGACTGAAGCTTTCTTT. It yields the protein CASSHLNQGTEAFF.

The rearrangement uses TRBV30 and TRBJ1-4; no definite D call. From germline, CDR1 is GTSNPN and CDR2 SVGIG (reference sequence). This CDR3 has 16 residues. The germline V and J ends were trimmed by 0 bases and 8 bases, with 19 bases remaining between them. This CDR3 is CAWSVDLSQGREKLFF. The CDR3 coding sequence is TGTGCCTGGAGTGTGGATCTATCTCAAGGACGGGAAAAACTGTTTTTT.

This chain connects TRBV5-6 to TRBJ1-5, with no clear D. Germline V lookup: CDR1 SGHDT, CDR2 YYEEEE. The CDR3 length is 13 residues. V lost 1 base and J lost 6, with 8 bases in between. The CDR3 nucleotides are TGTGCCAGCAGCTTGATTGAGGGTCAGCCCCAGCATTTT. Translation gives CASSLIEGQPQHF.

The V call is TRBV4-1, the J call TRBJ2-1; weak D call: TRBD2 (5 bases). This CDR3 contains 13 residues. The V end was cut by 3 bases, the J end by 6 bases, with 9 bases between. Germline CDR1 reads MGHRA; CDR2 reads YSYEKL. The CDR3: CASSQGRPNEQFF. CDR3 DNA: TGCGCCAGCAGCCAGGGGAGACCCAATGAGCAGTTCTTC.

The chain carries TRBV2 and TRBJ2-7, with a tentative D call TRBD2 (5 bases). V lost 8 bases and J lost 2, with 13 bases in between. Germline CDR1 SNHLY, CDR2 FYNNEI. This CDR3 region has 13 residues. The CDR3 loop is CASGGDTAYEQYF. In nucleotides, the CDR3 is TGTGCCAGCGGAGGAGACACAGCCTACGAGCAGTACTTC.

This chain links TRBV6-1 with TRBJ1-6; 7 bases line up with TRBD1. The germline V gene has CDR1 MNHNS and CDR2 SASEGT. The trim removed 7 bases at V and 9 bases at J, leaving 9 bases unmatched. This CDR3 has 14 residues. CDR3 protein: CASTTGQSGSPLHF. The CDR3 DNA reads TGTGCCAGCACCACGGGACAGTCGGGTTCACCCCTCCACTTT.

The J gene is TRBJ2-6, the V gene TRBV10-2; D remains unclear. Germline values: CDR1 WSHSY, CDR2 SAAADI. V gave up 6 bases and J gave up 3 bases, with 12 bases separating them. The CDR3 covers 15 residues. Here the CDR3 reads CASRDDILGANVLTF. The CDR3 coding sequence is TGCGCCAGCAGAGATGACATTCTTGGGGCCAACGTCCTGACTTTC.

Details on this clone: The identical CDR3 is also encoded by other nucleotide sequences in the sample. This sequence joins TRBV5-1 and TRBJ2-3; no clear D gene. Deletions cut 1 base from V and 6 bases from J, with 6 bases between. This CDR3 spans 12 amino acids. Per germline, CDR1 SGHRS and CDR2 YFSETQ. This CDR3 reads CASSLSSDTQYF. The CDR3 DNA sequence: TGCGCCAGCAGCTTGTCTTCGGATACGCAGTATTTT.